A selection of T cell receptor beta chains follows, all from one sample in a study of T cells in Graves' hyperthyroidism and ophthalmopathy. Via MiXCR, TCRdb re-called the multiplex PCR reads, giving one row per CDR3 protein. The sample includes about 610,000 distinct CDR3 sequences, 16% of them seen just once. The sequenced sample consisted of blood. These receptors were obtained from a woman between 35 and 50 years old with Graves' ophthalmopathy. The CDR3 runs from the conserved cysteine through the conserved F or W. The D gene is left open where the match is weak. Size tells how often a clone was seen (once, few, many) or the class of an expanded clone, and some rows leave it out.

v_call	d_call	j_call	cdr3_length	clone_size	cdr3_aa	cdr3_nt
TRBV11-1	.	TRBJ2-5	14	many	CASSDLYARETQYF	TGTGCCAGCAGCGACTTATACGCCAGGGAGACCCAGTACTTC
TRBV12-3/TRBV12-4	.	TRBJ1-3	13	few	CASSLMEGNTIYF	TGTGCCAGCAGTTTGATGGAAGGAAACACCATATATTTT
TRBV20-1	.	TRBJ1-1	16	many	CSARRKNGRGKTEAFF	TGCAGTGCTAGAAGGAAAAATGGCAGGGGAAAAACTGAAGCTTTCTTT
TRBV7-9	.	TRBJ2-3	17	.	CASSLAEGSHSTDTQYF	TGTGCCAGCAGCTTAGCGGAGGGCAGTCATAGCACAGATACGCAGTATTTT
TRBV15	.	TRBJ2-1	13	.	CATSALAPNEQFF	TGTGCCACCAGCGCTCTAGCGCCGAATGAGCAGTTCTTC
TRBV12-3/TRBV12-4	TRBD2	TRBJ2-3	13	many	CASSIRLADTQYF	TGTGCCAGCAGTATACGACTAGCGGATACGCAGTATTTT
TRBV11-2	.	TRBJ2-7	18	many	CASSLDRSWGAALYEQYF	TGTGCCAGCAGCTTAGATCGGTCGTGGGGGGCCGCCCTCTACGAGCAGTACTTC
TRBV4-1	TRBD1	TRBJ2-2	17	.	CASSQWTTGENTGELFF	TGCGCCAGCAGCCAATGGACCACAGGGGAAAACACCGGGGAGCTGTTTTTT
TRBV6-2/TRBV6-3	.	TRBJ2-2	14	.	CATTRDGSTGELFF	TGTGCCACCACAAGGGACGGGAGCACCGGGGAGCTGTTTTTT
TRBV20-1	.	TRBJ1-4	13	.	CSASRAVEEKLFF	TGCAGTGCTTCCCGGGCGGTTGAAGAAAAACTGTTTTTT
TRBV6-2/TRBV6-3	.	TRBJ1-5	15	.	CASSYSSQFNQPQHF	TGTGCCAGCAGTTACTCGAGCCAGTTCAATCAGCCCCAGCATTTT
TRBV10-3	.	TRBJ2-1	13	few	CAIRPRDYNEQFF	TGTGCCATCAGACCGCGGGACTACAATGAGCAGTTCTTC
TRBV12-3/TRBV12-4	.	TRBJ1-1	16	.	CASSSVRQGWLGEAFF	TGTGCCAGCAGTTCGGTTCGGCAGGGTTGGTTGGGTGAAGCTTTCTTT
TRBV5-8	.	TRBJ1-5	15	many	CASSSRVYSNQPQHF	TGTGCCAGCAGCTCCAGAGTTTATAGCAATCAGCCCCAGCATTTT
TRBV6-1	.	TRBJ1-5	15	many	CASRREERSNQPQHF	TGTGCCTCGAGACGGGAGGAACGGAGCAATCAGCCCCAGCATTTT
TRBV14	.	TRBJ1-6	15	few	CASSQQGFDNSPLHF	TGTGCCAGCAGCCAACAGGGCTTTGATAATTCACCCCTCCACTTT
TRBV6-5	.	TRBJ2-7	12	many	CASSYPYSGQYF	TGTGCCAGCAGTTACCCCTATTCCGGGCAGTACTTC
TRBV7-2	.	TRBJ1-5	16	.	CASSLVGGGSNQPQHF	TGTGCCAGCAGCTTAGTGGGGGGGGGCAGCAATCAGCCCCAGCATTTT
TRBV30	TRBD1	TRBJ2-4	13	once	CACSGGYENIQYF	TGTGCCTGCTCAGGGGGCTATGAAAACATTCAGTACTTC
TRBV29-1	TRBD1	TRBJ2-5	13	.	CSVEGQGAATQYF	TGCAGCGTTGAGGGACAGGGGGCCGCGACCCAGTACTTC
TRBV19	.	TRBJ2-1	14	many	CASSIARVGNEQFF	TGTGCCAGTAGTATAGCCAGGGTGGGCAATGAGCAGTTCTTC
TRBV12-3/TRBV12-4	TRBD2	TRBJ2-3	18	many	CASSQAWGGMSGTDTQYF	TGTGCCAGCAGCCAAGCTTGGGGGGGGATGTCGGGCACAGATACGCAGTATTTT
TRBV6-1	.	TRBJ1-3	14	few	CASSEHGRGNTIYF	TGTGCCAGCAGTGAACACGGGAGAGGAAACACCATATATTTT
TRBV5-4	.	TRBJ1-3	16	once	CASSLGGTSSGNTIYF	TGTGCCAGCAGCTTGGGGGGGACTTCCTCTGGAAACACCATATATTTT
TRBV18	.	TRBJ2-1	13	.	CASSRQVDNEQFF	TGTGCCAGCTCACGGCAGGTTGACAATGAGCAGTTCTTC
TRBV6-1	TRBD1	TRBJ1-3	16	.	CASSTTDRGRGNTIYF	TGTGCCAGCAGTACGACGGACAGGGGGCGAGGAAACACCATATATTTT
TRBV7-9	TRBD1	TRBJ1-1	16	.	CASSLKQGIFNTEAFF	TGTGCCAGCAGCTTAAAACAGGGGATCTTCAACACTGAAGCTTTCTTT
TRBV28	.	TRBJ1-2	12	many	CASTSEGYGYTF	TGTGCCAGCACCTCTGAGGGATATGGCTACACCTTC
TRBV18	.	TRBJ1-2	13	many	CASSPPVRNGYTF	TGTGCCAGCTCACCACCTGTAAGGAATGGCTACACCTTC
TRBV2	.	TRBJ2-2	15	many	CASSETDSYTGELFF	TGTGCCAGCAGTGAAACGGACAGTTACACCGGGGAGCTGTTTTTT
TRBV10-3	.	TRBJ1-1	13	.	CAISESIDREAFF	TGTGCCATCAGTGAGTCGATCGACAGGGAAGCTTTCTTT
TRBV27	.	TRBJ1-2	15	many	CASSLRRTDRYGYTF	TGTGCCAGCAGTTTACGCCGGACTGACCGCTATGGCTACACCTTC
TRBV27	TRBD1	TRBJ2-5	15	many	CASSLRYRGEETQYF	TGTGCCAGCAGTCTCCGGTACAGGGGAGAAGAGACCCAGTACTTC
TRBV11-2	.	TRBJ2-7	14	many	CASSTRRAIRQQYF	TGTGCCAGCAGCACCCGCCGGGCCATCCGGCAGCAGTACTTC
TRBV7-2	.	TRBJ1-5	14	.	CASSFSAGNQPQHF	TGTGCCAGCAGCTTTTCGGCAGGGAATCAGCCCCAGCATTTT
TRBV11-2	.	TRBJ2-5	15	many	CASSPIRGKLETQYF	TGTGCCAGCAGCCCGATCCGGGGCAAACTAGAGACCCAGTACTTC
TRBV28	TRBD1	TRBJ1-6	15	.	CATNRGGSYNSPLHF	TGTGCCACCAACAGGGGGGGTTCCTATAATTCACCCCTCCACTTT
TRBV20-1	.	TRBJ2-3	16	few	CSASVGGLRSSGTQYF	TGCAGTGCTAGCGTAGGGGGACTTCGGTCATCGGGTACGCAGTATTTT
TRBV7-9	TRBD2	TRBJ2-2	15	many	CASSPTSGFTGELFF	TGTGCCAGCAGCCCTACTAGCGGCTTCACCGGGGAGCTGTTTTTT
TRBV4-1	.	TRBJ1-2	14	.	CASSQDVRVSGYTF	TGCGCCAGCAGCCAAGATGTCAGGGTATCTGGCTACACCTTC
TRBV3-1	TRBD1	TRBJ1-2	15	many	CASSQGHPTGAGYTF	TGTGCCAGCAGCCAAGGGCATCCCACAGGGGCCGGCTACACCTTC
TRBV5-1	.	TRBJ1-1	15	few	CASSLAAVSGTEAFF	TGCGCCAGCAGCTTGGCCGCGGTATCCGGCACTGAAGCTTTCTTT
TRBV7-3	TRBD2	TRBJ2-1	16	.	CASSLGWAGGYNEQFF	TGTGCCAGCAGCTTAGGGTGGGCGGGGGGTTACAATGAGCAGTTCTTC
TRBV18	.	TRBJ2-1	13	.	CASSPSAPGEQFF	TGTGCCAGCTCACCGAGCGCCCCAGGGGAGCAGTTCTTC
TRBV2	TRBD2	TRBJ2-1	15	many	CASSGLAGVGGEQFF	TGTGCCAGCAGTGGGCTAGCGGGAGTTGGGGGTGAGCAGTTCTTC
TRBV2	.	TRBJ1-5	14	.	CASSGDLPAQPQHF	TGTGCCAGCAGCGGGGATCTCCCGGCCCAGCCCCAGCATTTT
TRBV20-1	TRBD1	TRBJ2-3	14	once	CSATGQGARDTQYF	TGCAGTGCCACGGGACAGGGGGCGCGGGATACGCAGTATTTT
TRBV11-2	.	TRBJ2-1	14	many	CATRLKGVYNEQFF	TGTGCCACCCGCCTGAAAGGGGTCTACAATGAGCAGTTCTTC
TRBV12-3/TRBV12-4	TRBD1	TRBJ1-2	15	many	CASSPRQGKHYGYTF	TGTGCCAGCAGTCCAAGACAGGGAAAACACTATGGCTACACCTTC
TRBV20-1	TRBD1	TRBJ1-5	13	many	CSAVSGGHQPQHF	TGCAGTGCTGTCTCAGGGGGTCATCAGCCCCAGCATTTT
TRBV27	.	TRBJ2-2	14	few	CASSLKQNTGELFF	TGTGCCAGCAGTTTAAAACAGAACACCGGGGAGCTGTTTTTT
TRBV5-4	TRBD1	TRBJ2-1	17	.	CASSLGWDRGSYNEQFF	TGTGCCAGCAGCTTGGGGTGGGACAGGGGATCCTACAATGAGCAGTTCTTC
TRBV7-2	TRBD2	TRBJ2-3	14	many	CASSGAGGPDTQYF	TGTGCCAGCAGCGGAGCGGGAGGGCCGGATACGCAGTATTTT
TRBV7-9	.	TRBJ2-2	12	few	CASSLAHGELFF	TGTGCCAGCAGCTTAGCTCACGGGGAGCTGTTTTTT
TRBV5-1	.	TRBJ2-5	15	.	CASSLGTTDQETQYF	TGCGCCAGCAGCTTGGGGACGACGGATCAAGAGACCCAGTACTTC